The next 9 T cell receptor beta chains were all read from a single sample in a study of T cells in women clearing cervical HPV infection. Sequenced by immunoSEQ multiplex PCR; TCRdb stores in-frame clones only, minus some. The listing contains 25,000 to 30,000 clones. The sequenced material came from blood buffy coat. Receptors were obtained from a woman aged 18 to 69 with a cervical HPV16 infection that either progressed to CIN3+ or cleared (not recorded which).

For this clone: From the germline J gene comes the end of the CDR3, since the read stops 3 residues before it. V usage is TRBV7-9 and J usage is TRBJ2-7, with D tentatively TRBD2 (6 bases). The germline V and J ends were trimmed by 6 bases and 3 bases, with 12 bases remaining between them. Germline CDR1 SEHNR, CDR2 FQNEAQ (reference sequence). This CDR3 is built from 13 residues. CDR3 region: CASSPTAGYEQYF. CDR3 DNA (partial): TGTGCCAGCAGTCCGACAGCGGGCTACGAG.

Comment on this clone: The read terminates 3 residues ahead of where the CDR3 ends, so the germline J gene completes it. The gene calls are TRBV7-9 and TRBJ2-5; no clear D. The CDR3 spans 13 residues. The germline CDR1 and CDR2 sequences are SEHNR and FQNEAQ (reference sequence). V gave up 5 bases and J gave up 3 bases, with 10 bases separating them. The CDR3 bases that were read are TGTGCCAGCAGCCTCTCCGGTGAAGAGACC. Protein sequence: CASSLSGEET. The whole CDR3 is CASSLSGEETQYF.

Concerning this clone: The sequenced fragment ends 3 residues before the CDR3 boundary, so the rest is inferred from the germline J gene. The rearrangement links TRBV6-1 to TRBJ1-2; a possible D gene is TRBD1 (6 bases). The CDR3 contains 15 residues. Germline CDR1 and CDR2: MNHNS and SASEGT. Incomplete CDR3 DNA: TGTGCCAGCAGTGAAGCTAGCGGGGGGGCAGATACC. This translates into CASSEASGGADT. The whole CDR3 protein reads CASSEASGGADTYTF.

About this clone itself: The missing CDR3 end, 3 residues past where the read stops, is filled in from the germline J gene. V is TRBV7-2 and J is TRBJ1-1; tentative D call: TRBD1 (5 bases). The V gene's germline CDR1 is SGHTA and CDR2 FQGNSA. The CDR3 has 14 residues. CDR3 sequence reads: CASSQYSTVEKAFF. CDR3 DNA, as far as it was read: TGTGCCAGCAGTCAATACTCGACAGTTGAAAAA.

The CDR3 spells CSVEDWGRGAEAFF. The sequenced part of the CDR3 DNA is TGCAGCGTTGAAGACTGGGGCAGAGGGGCTGAA. V gene TRBV29-1 combines with J gene TRBJ1-1; TRBD1 is a possible D gene (5 bases). The CDR3 extends 3 residues past the end of the read, so its final part is completed from the germline J gene. This CDR3 region has 14 residues. Trimming left V 0 bases short and J 6 bases short, with 14 bases between. Per the germline V gene, CDR1 is SQVTM and CDR2 is ANQGSEA.

For this clone: The observed sequence ends 3 residues before the CDR3 terminus, with the missing tail filled in from the germline J gene. The chain couples TRBV19 to TRBJ2-5; TRBD2 aligns across 9 bases. This CDR3 is built from 16 residues. The V segment lost 5 bases and the J segment 5 bases; nucleotides outside the gene matches: 12. The V gene's germline CDR1 is LNHDA and CDR2 SQIVND (reference sequence). The part of the CDR3 DNA that was read is TGTGCCAGTAGTGTTTCTAGCGGGGTTCTGGGGGAGACC. This translates into CASSVSSGVLGET. In full, the CDR3 reads CASSVSSGVLGETQYF.

With respect to this clone: The missing CDR3 end, 3 residues past where the read stops, is filled in from the germline J gene. The chain carries TRBV5-4 and TRBJ1-2; 7 bases align to TRBD1. CDR3 size: 13 residues. V gave up 7 bases and J gave up 7 bases; unmatched junction bases: 10. The germline V gene has CDR1 SGHNT and CDR2 YYREEE (reference sequence). This chain's CDR3 is CASGLTGAGGYTF. CDR3 DNA, as far as it was read: TGTGCCAGCGGCCTCACAGGGGCTGGTGGC.

Remarks on this clone: The observed sequence ends 3 residues before the CDR3 terminus, with the missing tail filled in from the germline J gene. The chain joins TRBV12-3 or TRBV12-4 to TRBJ2-3, with D maybe TRBD2 (6 bases). Between the trimmed V and J ends, which lost 6 bases and 0 bases, there was a span of 10 bases. CDR3 length equals 14 residues. Incomplete CDR3 DNA: TGTGCCAGCAGCCTAGGGACTAGCACAGATACG. Translation: CASSLGTSTDT. The CDR3 in full is CASSLGTSTDTQYF.

As to this clone: The missing CDR3 end, 3 residues past where the read stops, is filled in from the germline J gene. The V call is TRBV19, the J call TRBJ1-2, with D perhaps matching TRBD1 (6 bases). The CDR3 sequence is 12 residues long. Germline V gives CDR1 LNHDA, CDR2 SQIVND (reference sequence). The covered CDR3 bases are TGTGCCAGTAGTACAGGGGCCTACGAC. It encodes CASSTGAYD. From start to end, the CDR3 is CASSTGAYDYTF.